The rows below give T cell receptor beta chains drawn from one sample of a study of blood T cells in healthy people across ages. TCRdb recomputed calls from the 5' RACE reads with MiXCR, one row per CDR3 protein. The sample lists 1.5 million to 2 million distinct CDR3 sequences, around 36% occurring once. The specimen was blood. These receptors all come from a woman aged 30 to 39 in good health. The CDR3 runs from the conserved cysteine through the conserved F or W. Fields, in order: V gene, clone size, D gene, J gene, CDR3 protein, CDR3 DNA. The D gene is left open where the match is weak. Size is stated for part of the rows, as once, few or many counts, or as a class when the clone is expanded.

>TRBV15|-|-|TRBJ1-1
CATSQGGAEAFF
TGTGCCACCAGCCAAGGTGGCGCTGAAGCTTTCTTT
>TRBV28|-|TRBD1|TRBJ1-5
CASRESLDRVGNQPQHF
TGTGCCAGCAGAGAGAGCCTCGACAGGGTTGGAAATCAGCCCCAGCATTTT
>TRBV20-1|-|TRBD1|TRBJ2-3
CSARAGQARADTQYF
TGCAGTGCTAGGGCCGGACAGGCGCGGGCAGATACGCAGTATTTT
>TRBV20-1|many|-|TRBJ1-4
CSARAGSSTNEKLFF
TGCAGTGCTAGAGCGGGTTCATCAACTAATGAAAAACTGTTTTTT
>TRBV2|-|-|TRBJ2-7
CASSELTDRYSYEQYF
TGTGCCAGCAGTGAATTAACGGACCGATACTCCTACGAGCAGTACTTC
>TRBV11-2|-|TRBD1|TRBJ1-2
CASSPSPGQAYGYTF
TGTGCCAGCAGCCCCTCCCCGGGACAGGCATATGGCTACACCTTC
>TRBV12-3/TRBV12-4|few|TRBD2|TRBJ2-5
CASSGLAGGLETQYF
TGTGCCAGCAGCGGACTAGCGGGAGGACTAGAGACCCAGTACTTC
>TRBV27|few|-|TRBJ2-7
CASSLSVAEASLYEQYF
TGTGCTAGCAGTTTATCGGTGGCAGAAGCTTCCCTATACGAGCAGTACTTC
>TRBV3-1|-|TRBD2|TRBJ2-1
CASSQVFLAGGNEQFF
TGTGCCAGCAGCCAAGTATTCCTAGCGGGAGGGAATGAGCAGTTCTTC
>TRBV19|-|TRBD2|TRBJ2-1
CASSIAGGRNEQFF
TGTGCCAGTAGTATAGCGGGGGGGAGGAATGAGCAGTTCTTC
>TRBV5-4|few|-|TRBJ2-6
CASSYGGANVLTF
TGTGCCAGCAGCTACGGGGGGGCCAACGTCCTGACTTTC
>TRBV7-9|many|-|TRBJ2-7
CASSPLGGPYEQYF
TGTGCCAGCAGCCCCCTGGGTGGTCCGTACGAGCAGTACTTC
>TRBV11-3|-|TRBD1|TRBJ1-2
CASSLGDRLAYYGYTF
TGTGCCAGCAGCTTGGGGGACAGGCTGGCCTACTATGGCTACACCTTC
>TRBV4-1|few|-|TRBJ1-1
CASSQVMEPRIAFF
TGCGCCAGCAGCCAAGTAATGGAACCTAGGATTGCTTTCTTT
>TRBV12-3/TRBV12-4|-|TRBD2|TRBJ2-1
CASSTGLAGVPREQFF
TGTGCCAGCAGTACAGGACTAGCGGGCGTTCCACGGGAGCAGTTCTTC
>TRBV20-1|-|-|TRBJ1-1
CSARVTGSGLEAFF
TGCAGTGCTAGAGTTACAGGGAGTGGATTAGAAGCTTTCTTT
>TRBV3-1|many|TRBD1|TRBJ2-3
CASSQGTATDTQYF
TGTGCCAGCAGCCAGGGGACAGCAACGGATACGCAGTATTTT
>TRBV20-1|-|TRBD2|TRBJ2-7
CSASPAGGPYEQYF
TGCAGTGCTAGTCCAGCGGGAGGTCCCTACGAGCAGTACTTC
>TRBV7-9|-|TRBD2|TRBJ2-1
CASSRTSSNEQFF
TGTGCCAGCAGCCGGACTAGCTCCAATGAGCAGTTCTTC
>TRBV15|few|-|TRBJ2-3
CATSTYRLFTDTQYF
TGTGCCACCAGCACATACAGGTTATTCACAGATACGCAGTATTTT
>TRBV28|-|-|TRBJ1-5
CASSLLRQDPQPQHF
TGTGCCAGCAGCCTCTTAAGACAGGATCCTCAGCCCCAGCATTTT
>TRBV2|-|-|TRBJ2-1
CASSEWQAARASSYNEQFF
TGTGCCAGCAGTGAATGGCAGGCCGCGAGGGCAAGCTCCTACAATGAGCAGTTCTTC